These 21 T cell receptor beta chains originate from one sample sequenced in a study of blood T cell repertoires in COVID-19 (dated by TCRdb to about 2020). Library preparation used the immunoSEQ multiplex PCR assay. The immuneACCESS repertoire file appears here via TCRdb, limited to in-frame rearrangements. These files lack a portion of the clones; in checked studies, under half of the deficit traces to unresolved V genes, and the cause of the others is not known. Within this sample are about 130,000 clones, with roughly four fifths of them counted one time only. The ten largest clones represent approximately 5.7% of the sample. Sequencing was carried out using peripheral blood. The source of these receptors is a man aged 60 to 69 with acute or convalescent COVID-19.

This chain joins TRBV7-3 and TRBJ2-3; 9 nucleotides line up with TRBD2. The germline V gene encodes CDR1 SGHTA and CDR2 FQGTGA. The length of the CDR3 is 15 residues. Trimming at V came to 2 bases and at J to 1 base, leaving 1 base not matched to a gene. CDR3 amino acids: CASSLQRGGTDTQYF. The CDR3 DNA reads TGTGCCAGCAGCTTACAGCGGGGGGGCACAGATACGCAGTATTTT.

This clone was seen once. The CDR3: CASSNSGTVSSGNTIYF. CDR3 DNA sequence: TGTGCCAGCAGTAATTCCGGGACAGTGAGCTCTGGAAACACCATATATTTT. The chain carries TRBV3-1 (or the pseudogene TRBV3-2) and TRBJ1-3; 7 bases map to TRBD1. Germline trimming cut 6 bases from V and 0 bases from J; bases unmatched to any gene: 11. The germline V gene encodes CDR1 LGHDT and CDR2 YNNKEL (reference sequence). CDR3 length equals 17 residues.

The chain links TRBV5-1 to TRBJ1-2; TRBD1 aligns across 7 bases. Germline V gives CDR1 SGHRS, CDR2 YFSETQ. The CDR3 totals 15 residues. After removal of 0 bases from V and 5 bases from J, the junction contained 7 bases not matched to a gene. The CDR3 nucleotides are TGCGCCAGCAGCTTGGATCGGGACAGCTCTTATGGCTACACCTTC. Protein product: CASSLDRDSSYGYTF.

The chain recombines TRBV5-1 with TRBJ1-1; 8 bases are shared with TRBD1. The germline V gene has CDR1 SGHRS and CDR2 YFSETQ. Trimming at V came to 8 bases and at J to 4 bases, leaving 13 bases not matched to a gene. The length of the CDR3 is 15 residues. CDR3 nucleotide sequence: TGCGCCAGTACGACCCGACAGGGGACGGTCACTGAAGCTTTCTTT. Translating gives CASTTRQGTVTEAFF. Drawing the rest from reference TRBV5-1 and TRBJ1-1, the complete variable domain is KAGVTQTPRYLIKTRGQQVTLSCSPISGHRSVSWYQQTPGQGLQFLFEYFSETQRNKGNFPGRFSGRQFSNSRSEMNVSTLELGDSALYLCASTTRQGTVTEAFFGQGTRLTVV.

This sequence joins TRBV18 and TRBJ1-3, with D maybe TRBD1 (5 bases). The CDR3 is 15 residues long. V lost 1 base and J lost 0, with 7 bases in between. CDR1 KGHSH and CDR2 LQKENI come from the germline V gene. The CDR3 bases are TGTGCCAGCTCACCACAGACAGCCTCTGGAAACACCATATATTTT. Amino acids: CASSPQTASGNTIYF.

The V gene is TRBV11-2, the J gene TRBJ2-1, with 8 bases that match TRBD2. The CDR3 is 14 residues long. Looked up from germline, CDR1 is SGHAT and CDR2 is FQNNGV. With V trimmed by 5 bases and J by 8 bases, 8 bases remained unmatched. The CDR3 region is CASSAGLVSDEQFF. CDR3 coding DNA: TGTGCCAGCAGCGCGGGACTAGTAAGCGATGAGCAGTTCTTC. The complete variable domain, with remaining parts taken from reference TRBV11-2 and TRBJ2-1, reads EAGVAQSPRYKIIEKRQSVAFWCNPISGHATLYWYQQILGQGPKLLIQFQNNGVVDDSQLPKDRFSAERLKGVDSTLKIQPAKLEDSAVYLCASSAGLVSDEQFFGPGTRLTVL.

This clone was counted only a few times. The CDR3 region is CASSMQGQAFF. As DNA, the CDR3 is TGTGCCAGTAGTATGCAGGGGCAAGCTTTCTTT. V usage is TRBV19 and J usage is TRBJ1-1; TRBD1 is a possible D gene (6 bases). This CDR3 is 11 amino acids long. The germline gives CDR1 LNHDA, CDR2 SQIVND (reference sequence). Trimming stripped 3 bases from V and 9 bases from J, with 8 bases between.

The chain carries TRBV5-1 and TRBJ1-2; possibly TRBD1 for D (5 bases). CDR1 and CDR2 from the germline V gene are SGHRS and YFSETQ. The CDR3 sequence is 13 residues long. The V end was cut by 3 bases, the J end by 4 bases, with 10 bases between. Here the CDR3 DNA reads TGCGCCAGCAGCTCTTCGGGACTCTATGGCTACACCTTC. This translates into CASSSSGLYGYTF.

The rearrangement links TRBV27 to TRBJ1-1, with a tentative D call TRBD1 (5 bases). Trimming left V 3 bases short and J 5 bases short, with 10 bases between. The germline CDR1 and CDR2 sequences are MNHEY and SMNVEV (reference sequence). CDR3 length: 13 amino acids. CDR3 in DNA: TGTGCCAGCAGTTTGGGGGGAGGGACTGAAGCTTTCTTT. Protein sequence: CASSLGGGTEAFF.

The V gene is TRBV7-9, the J gene TRBJ2-7; 8 bases align to TRBD1. The CDR3 is 17 amino acids. Germline values: CDR1 SEHNR, CDR2 FQNEAQ (reference sequence). The V and J ends lost 4 bases and 4 bases, in that order; junction bases with no gene match: 15. CDR3: CASSSPPRDRRGYEQYF. In DNA form, the CDR3 reads TGTGCCAGCAGCTCTCCTCCCCGGGACAGGAGGGGGTACGAGCAGTACTTC.

This chain links TRBV3-1 (or the pseudogene TRBV3-2) with TRBJ2-1, with a tentative D call TRBD2 (5 bases). The CDR3 length is 16 residues. V was pared by 0 bases and J by 4 bases, with 13 bases between. Germline V gene sequence: CDR1 LGHDT, CDR2 YNNKEL (reference sequence). The CDR3 is CASSQDPLSGYNEQFF. The CDR3 DNA follows: TGTGCCAGCAGCCAAGACCCCCTCTCGGGATACAATGAGCAGTTCTTC.

V usage is TRBV18 and J usage is TRBJ2-7; the match to TRBD1 covers 8 bases. Trimming at V came to 6 bases and at J to 2 bases, leaving 3 bases not matched to a gene. The CDR3 runs 13 residues. Germline V gene data show CDR1 as KGHSH and CDR2 as LQKENI. CDR3 DNA: TGTGCCAGCTCGAGGGGACAGGCCTACGAGCAGTACTTC. Translation gives CASSRGQAYEQYF.

This clone occurred once. The chain employs TRBV5-1 and TRBJ2-7; 12 nucleotides match TRBD1. The CDR3 is 18 residues long. Per germline, CDR1 SGHRS and CDR2 YFSETQ. With V trimmed by 1 base and J by 6 bases, 14 bases remained unmatched. The CDR3 DNA is TGCGCCAGCAGCTTGCTGGGACAGGGGGCACCTGGTTCGAGCGAGCAGTACTTC. As protein: CASSLLGQGAPGSSEQYF. The whole variable domain, remainder taken from reference TRBV5-1 and TRBJ2-7, is KAGVTQTPRYLIKTRGQQVTLSCSPISGHRSVSWYQQTPGQGLQFLFEYFSETQRNKGNFPGRFSGRQFSNSRSEMNVSTLELGDSALYLCASSLLGQGAPGSSEQYFGPGTRLTVT.

The chain couples TRBV10-3 to TRBJ2-7, with D possibly matching TRBD2 (5 bases). The CDR3 is 13 residues long. Looked up from germline, CDR1 is ENHRY and CDR2 is SYGVKD. Trimming removed 6 bases from V and 0 bases from J, with 9 bases in between. This CDR3 reads CAISGGLSYEQYF. The CDR3 coding sequence is TGTGCCATCAGCGGCGGACTCTCCTACGAGCAGTACTTC.

The chain couples TRBV5-1 to TRBJ1-1; D is perhaps TRBD1 (5 bases). The V and J ends lost 2 bases and 1 base respectively, with 12 bases between them. This CDR3 region has 15 residues. Germline V gives CDR1 SGHRS, CDR2 YFSETQ. In DNA form, the CDR3 reads TGCGCCAGCAGCTTACGAACAGGAAAGAACACTGAAGCTTTCTTT. Translating gives CASSLRTGKNTEAFF.

The genes are TRBV4-1 and TRBJ2-2; D ambiguous. Per germline, CDR1 MGHRA and CDR2 YSYEKL. V gave up 2 bases and J gave up 6 bases, with 13 bases separating them. CDR3 length equals 15 residues. CDR3 protein: CASSQTARPAGELFF. The CDR3 nucleotides are TGCGCCAGCAGCCAAACGGCTAGGCCCGCCGGGGAGCTGTTTTTT.

V is TRBV5-4 and J is TRBJ1-1; no clear D. The CDR3 is made up of 13 amino acids. Trimming took 1 base from V and 7 from J, leaving 11 bases between them. CDR1 and CDR2 (germline): SGHNT, YYREEE (reference sequence). The chain's CDR3 is CASSLTSRGEAFF. The DNA of the CDR3 is TGTGCCAGCAGCTTGACTTCTCGGGGTGAAGCTTTCTTT.

The rearrangement uses TRBV30 and TRBJ1-2; TRBD1 agrees at 11 bases. CDR1 is GTSNPN, CDR2 SVGIG, per germline (reference sequence). The trim removed 2 bases at V and 8 bases at J, leaving 10 bases unmatched. This CDR3 has 15 residues. This CDR3 is CAWSPTADRGRGYTF. CDR3 in DNA: TGTGCCTGGAGTCCCACGGCGGACAGGGGGCGCGGCTACACCTTC.

This chain links TRBV27 with TRBJ2-1; 12 bases are shared with TRBD2. This CDR3 is built from 14 residues. Germline values: CDR1 MNHEY, CDR2 SMNVEV (reference sequence). Trimming removed 5 bases from V and 11 bases from J; junction bases left unmatched: 7. In nucleotides, the CDR3 is TGTGCCAGCAGTCCGTACACTAGCGGGGGGAAGCAGTTCTTC. It is translated as CASSPYTSGGKQFF.

This clone turned up a few times. The CDR3 DNA reads TGTGCCAGCAGCCGGACTAGCGGGCAATACGAGCAGTACTTC. It yields the protein CASSRTSGQYEQYF. The chain uses TRBV11-1 and TRBJ2-7, with TRBD2 identical over 11 bases. Germline values: CDR1 SGHAT, CDR2 FQDESV (reference sequence). The CDR3 has 14 amino acids. V lost 5 bases and J lost 4; bases outside the gene matches: 4.

Only one count was recorded for this clone. The chain recombines TRBV5-1 with TRBJ1-2; D gene uncertain. The germline CDR1 and CDR2 sequences are SGHRS and YFSETQ. V lost 4 bases and J lost 6, with 10 bases in between. This CDR3 has 12 amino acids. The DNA of the CDR3 is TGCGCCAGCAGCCCGGGAAGGAATGGCTACACCTTC. Amino acids: CASSPGRNGYTF.